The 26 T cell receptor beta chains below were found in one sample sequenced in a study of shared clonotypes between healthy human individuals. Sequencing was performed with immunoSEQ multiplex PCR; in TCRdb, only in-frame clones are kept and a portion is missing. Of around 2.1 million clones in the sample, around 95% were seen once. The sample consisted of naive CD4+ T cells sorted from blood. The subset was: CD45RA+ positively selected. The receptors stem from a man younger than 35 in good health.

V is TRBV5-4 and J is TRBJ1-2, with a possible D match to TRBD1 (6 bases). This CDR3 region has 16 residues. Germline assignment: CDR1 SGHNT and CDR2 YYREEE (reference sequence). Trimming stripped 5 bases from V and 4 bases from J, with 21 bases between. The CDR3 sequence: CASRTTTGILAYGYTF. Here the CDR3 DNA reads TGTGCCAGCAGAACCACAACAGGGATATTAGCCTATGGCTACACCTTC.

The CDR3 reads CASSEAGRKNTEAFF. The CDR3 DNA sequence: TGCGCCAGCAGTGAAGCGGGACGGAAGAACACTGAAGCTTTCTTT. The chain employs TRBV10-2 and TRBJ1-1; D may be TRBD1 (5 bases). V was cut by 3 bases and J by 1 base, with 12 bases left in between. CDR1 is WSHSY and CDR2 is SAAADI in the germline V gene. The CDR3 loop spans 15 amino acids.

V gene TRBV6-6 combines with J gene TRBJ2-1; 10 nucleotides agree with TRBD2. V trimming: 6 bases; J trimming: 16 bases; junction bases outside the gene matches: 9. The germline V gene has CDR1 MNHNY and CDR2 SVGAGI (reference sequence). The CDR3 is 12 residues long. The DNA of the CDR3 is TGTGCCAGCAGCTTAAGCGGGAGGGCCGATTTCTTC. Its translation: CASSLSGRADFF.

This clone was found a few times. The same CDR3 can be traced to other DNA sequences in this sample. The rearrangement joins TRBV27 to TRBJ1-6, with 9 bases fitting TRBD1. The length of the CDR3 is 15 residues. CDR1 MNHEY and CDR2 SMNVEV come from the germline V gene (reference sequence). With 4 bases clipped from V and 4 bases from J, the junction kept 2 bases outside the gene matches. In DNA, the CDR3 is TGTGCCAGCAGTTCGGGACAGGGATATAATTCACCCCTCCACTTT. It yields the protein CASSSGQGYNSPLHF.

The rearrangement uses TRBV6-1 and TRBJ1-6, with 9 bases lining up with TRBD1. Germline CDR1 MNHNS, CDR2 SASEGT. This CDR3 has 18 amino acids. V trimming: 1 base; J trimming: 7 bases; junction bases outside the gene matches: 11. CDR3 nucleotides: TGTGCCAGCAGTGAAGATCACCTAATCGGGACAGGGAATTCACCCCTCCACTTT. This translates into CASSEDHLIGTGNSPLHF.

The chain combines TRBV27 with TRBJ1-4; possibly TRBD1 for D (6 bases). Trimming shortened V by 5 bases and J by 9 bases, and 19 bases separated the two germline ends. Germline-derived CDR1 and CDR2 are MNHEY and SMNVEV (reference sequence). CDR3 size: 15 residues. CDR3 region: CASSLSFVGGQKLFF. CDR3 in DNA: TGTGCCAGCAGTCTGTCTTTCGTTGGGGGGCAAAAACTGTTTTTT.

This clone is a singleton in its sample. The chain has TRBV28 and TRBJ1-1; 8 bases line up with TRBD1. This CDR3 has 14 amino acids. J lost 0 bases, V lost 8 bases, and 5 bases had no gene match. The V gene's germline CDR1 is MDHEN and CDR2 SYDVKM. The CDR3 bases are TGTGCCAGCGGTCCAGGGGGCTTGAACACTGAAGCTTTCTTT. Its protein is CASGPGGLNTEAFF.

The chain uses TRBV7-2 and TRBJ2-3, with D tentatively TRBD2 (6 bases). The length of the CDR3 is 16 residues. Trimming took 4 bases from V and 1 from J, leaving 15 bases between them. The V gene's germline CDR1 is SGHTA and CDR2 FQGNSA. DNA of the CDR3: TGTGCCAGCAGCTCATCTAGCTGGGGGGGCACAGATACGCAGTATTTT. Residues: CASSSSSWGGTDTQYF. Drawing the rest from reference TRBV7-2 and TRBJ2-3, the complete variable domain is GAGVSQSPSNKVTEKGKDVELRCDPISGHTALYWYRQSLGQGLEFLIYFQGNSAPDKSGLPSDRFSAERTGGSVSTLTIQRTQQEDSAVYLCASSSSSWGGTDTQYFGPGTRLTVL.

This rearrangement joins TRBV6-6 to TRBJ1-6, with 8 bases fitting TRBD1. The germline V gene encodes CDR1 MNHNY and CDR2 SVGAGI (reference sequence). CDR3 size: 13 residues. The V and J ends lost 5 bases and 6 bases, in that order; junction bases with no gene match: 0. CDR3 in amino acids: CASSDRGNSPLHF. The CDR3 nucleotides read TGTGCCAGCAGTGACAGGGGTAATTCACCCCTCCACTTT.

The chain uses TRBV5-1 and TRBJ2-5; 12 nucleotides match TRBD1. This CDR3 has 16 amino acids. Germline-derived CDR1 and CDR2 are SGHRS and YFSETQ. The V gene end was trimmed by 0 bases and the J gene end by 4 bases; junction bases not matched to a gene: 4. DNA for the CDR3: TGCGCCAGCAGCTTGGGAGGGACAGGGGGCGGAGAGACCCAGTACTTC. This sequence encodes CASSLGGTGGGETQYF. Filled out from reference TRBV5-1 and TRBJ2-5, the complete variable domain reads KAGVTQTPRYLIKTRGQQVTLSCSPISGHRSVSWYQQTPGQGLQFLFEYFSETQRNKGNFPGRFSGRQFSNSRSEMNVSTLELGDSALYLCASSLGGTGGGETQYFGPGTRLLVL.

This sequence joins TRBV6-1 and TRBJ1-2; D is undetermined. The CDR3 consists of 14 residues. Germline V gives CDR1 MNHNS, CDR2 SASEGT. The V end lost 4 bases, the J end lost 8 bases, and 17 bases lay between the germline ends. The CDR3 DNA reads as TGTGCCAGCAGTGTACGACAAAGGCCGGGAGGCTACACCTTC. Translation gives CASSVRQRPGGYTF.

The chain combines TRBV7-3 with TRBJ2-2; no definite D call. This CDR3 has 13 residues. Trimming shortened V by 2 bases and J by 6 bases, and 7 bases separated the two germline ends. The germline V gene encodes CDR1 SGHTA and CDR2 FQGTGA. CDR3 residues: CASSLRQSGELFF. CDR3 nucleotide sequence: TGTGCCAGCAGCTTACGGCAGTCCGGGGAGCTGTTTTTT.

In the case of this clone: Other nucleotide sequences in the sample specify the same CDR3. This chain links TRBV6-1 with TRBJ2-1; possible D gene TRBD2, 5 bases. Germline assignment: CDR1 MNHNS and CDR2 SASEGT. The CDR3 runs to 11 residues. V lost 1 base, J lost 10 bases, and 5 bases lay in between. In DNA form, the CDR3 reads TGTGCCAGCAGTGAAGGCGGGGAGCAGTTCTTC. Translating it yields CASSEGGEQFF.

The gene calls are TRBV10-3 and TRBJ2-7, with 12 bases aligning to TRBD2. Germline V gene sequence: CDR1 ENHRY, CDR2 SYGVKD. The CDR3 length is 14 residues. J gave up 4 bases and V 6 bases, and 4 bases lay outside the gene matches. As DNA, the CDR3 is TGTGCCATCAGGCCGGGGACTAGCGGGTACGAGCAGTACTTC. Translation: CAIRPGTSGYEQYF.

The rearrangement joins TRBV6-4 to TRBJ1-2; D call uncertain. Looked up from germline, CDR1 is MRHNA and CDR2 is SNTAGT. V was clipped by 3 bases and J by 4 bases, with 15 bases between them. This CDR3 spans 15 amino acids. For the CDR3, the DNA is TGTGCCAGCAGTGAGTGGGAGCTTCTTTTCTATGGCTACACCTTC. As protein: CASSEWELLFYGYTF.

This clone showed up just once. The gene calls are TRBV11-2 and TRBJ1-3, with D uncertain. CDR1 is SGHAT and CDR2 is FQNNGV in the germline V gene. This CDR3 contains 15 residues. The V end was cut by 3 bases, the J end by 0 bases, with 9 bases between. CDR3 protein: CASSFRGNSGNTIYF. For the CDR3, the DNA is TGTGCCAGCAGCTTCCGCGGGAACTCTGGAAACACCATATATTTT.

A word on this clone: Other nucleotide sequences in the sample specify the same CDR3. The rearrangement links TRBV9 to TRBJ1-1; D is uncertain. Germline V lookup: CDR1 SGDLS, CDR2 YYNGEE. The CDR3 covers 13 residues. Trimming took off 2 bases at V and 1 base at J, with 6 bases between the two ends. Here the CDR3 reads CASSVRGNTEAFF. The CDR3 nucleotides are TGTGCCAGCAGCGTTCGGGGGAACACTGAAGCTTTCTTT.

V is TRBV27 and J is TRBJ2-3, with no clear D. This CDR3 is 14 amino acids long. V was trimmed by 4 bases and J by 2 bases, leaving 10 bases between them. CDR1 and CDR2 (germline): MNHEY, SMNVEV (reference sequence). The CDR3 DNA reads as TGTGCCAGCAGTTACTACCCTTTCACAGATACGCAGTATTTT. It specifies CASSYYPFTDTQYF.

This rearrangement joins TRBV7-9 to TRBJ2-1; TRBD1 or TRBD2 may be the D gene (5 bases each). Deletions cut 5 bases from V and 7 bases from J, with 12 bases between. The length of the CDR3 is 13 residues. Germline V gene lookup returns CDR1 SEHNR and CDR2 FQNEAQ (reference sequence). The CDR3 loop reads CASSPTRGNEQFF. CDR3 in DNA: TGTGCCAGCAGCCCTACGAGGGGAAATGAGCAGTTCTTC.

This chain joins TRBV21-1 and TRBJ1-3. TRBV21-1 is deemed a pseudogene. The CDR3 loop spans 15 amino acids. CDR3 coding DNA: TGTGCCAGCCGGGACCGCCAGTTCTCTGGAAACACCATATATTTT. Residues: CASRDRQFSGNTIYF.

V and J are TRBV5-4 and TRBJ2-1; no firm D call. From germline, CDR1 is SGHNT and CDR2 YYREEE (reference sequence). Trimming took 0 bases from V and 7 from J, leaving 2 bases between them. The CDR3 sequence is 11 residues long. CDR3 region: CASSLGNEQFF. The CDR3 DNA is TGTGCCAGCAGCTTGGGGAATGAGCAGTTCTTC.

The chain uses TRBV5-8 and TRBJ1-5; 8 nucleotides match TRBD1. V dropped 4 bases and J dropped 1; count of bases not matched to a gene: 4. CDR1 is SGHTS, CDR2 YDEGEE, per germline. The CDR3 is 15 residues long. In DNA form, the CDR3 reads TGTGCCAGCAGCCTACAGGGGGTGAGCAATCAGCCCCAGCATTTT. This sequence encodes CASSLQGVSNQPQHF.

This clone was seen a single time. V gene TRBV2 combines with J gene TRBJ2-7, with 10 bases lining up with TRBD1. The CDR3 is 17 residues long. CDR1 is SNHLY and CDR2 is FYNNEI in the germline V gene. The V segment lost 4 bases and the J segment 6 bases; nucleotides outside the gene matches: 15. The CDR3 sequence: CASSVAKGTGDVGEQYF. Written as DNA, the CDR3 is TGTGCCAGCAGTGTTGCGAAAGGGACAGGGGATGTGGGCGAGCAGTACTTC.

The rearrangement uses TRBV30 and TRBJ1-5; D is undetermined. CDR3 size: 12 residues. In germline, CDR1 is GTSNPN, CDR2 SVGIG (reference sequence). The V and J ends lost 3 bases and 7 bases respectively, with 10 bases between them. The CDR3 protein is CAWSQDWQPQHF. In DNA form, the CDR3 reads TGTGCCTGGAGCCAAGACTGGCAGCCCCAGCATTTT.

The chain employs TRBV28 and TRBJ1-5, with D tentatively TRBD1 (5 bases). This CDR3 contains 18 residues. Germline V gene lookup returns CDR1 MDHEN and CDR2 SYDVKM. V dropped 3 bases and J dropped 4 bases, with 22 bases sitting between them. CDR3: CASSFPPRDGYFNQPQHF. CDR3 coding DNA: TGTGCCAGCAGTTTTCCTCCCAGGGATGGGTACTTTAATCAGCCCCAGCATTTT.

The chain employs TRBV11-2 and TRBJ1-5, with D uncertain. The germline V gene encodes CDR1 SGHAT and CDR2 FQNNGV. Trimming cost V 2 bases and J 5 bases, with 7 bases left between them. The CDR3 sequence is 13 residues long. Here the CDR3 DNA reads TGTGCCAGCAGCTTAACGGGTTATCAGCCCCAGCATTTT. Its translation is CASSLTGYQPQHF.